The entry that follows covers one T cell receptor beta chain sequence. Its specificity is not known. Of the isolated RNA, all was reverse transcribed, and so the sequenced material was expressed TCRB transcripts. This table comes from immunoSEQ multiplex PCR, and its TCRdb copy is limited to in-frame clones, with some not included. This sample has more than 300,000 clones; 10% to 15% occur once, and the top ten carry 0.0095% to 0.013%. The sample originates from a study of beta chain features in type 1 diabetes. The V and J ends lost 0 bases and 3 bases, in that order; junction bases with no gene match: 2. CDR1 is MNHEY, CDR2 SVGAGI, per germline. CDR3 size: 14 residues. Study-wide results and caveats: Significant though moderate, a shortening of TCRB CDR3s appeared in all four CD4+ subsets of Type 1 diabetes patients.

Sequenced material: naive CD4+ T cells from blood. The receptor comes from a woman under 30 with type 1 diabetes. The chain recombines TRBV6-5 with TRBJ2-7; 7 bases line up with TRBD2. For the CDR3, the DNA is TGTGCCAGCAGTTACTCGAGGACTAGCTACGAGCAGTACTTC. Protein product: CASSYSRTSYEQYF.